The 4 T cell receptor beta chains reported below all come from one sample, sequenced in a study of T-cell reconstitution after alpha-beta-depleted transplantation in children. Preparation of the TCRbeta library involved a method that used unique molecular identifiers. From the PCR reads, TCRdb called clonotypes with MiXCR, one entry per CDR3 protein. This sample has 640,000 or so distinct CDR3 sequences, with roughly 17% found just once. The sample consisted of PBMCs from the stem cell graft donor, taken from the stem cell graft. The receptor set was obtained from a human donor who donated a stem cell graft to a child with acute myeloid leukemia.

Only a few counts were recorded for this clonotype. The chain combines TRBV7-2 with TRBJ1-4; D unclear. Trimming removed 5 bases from V and 0 bases from J, with 10 bases in between. Germline loops: CDR1 SGHTA, CDR2 FQGNSA. This CDR3 spans 15 amino acids. The CDR3 loop is CASSVYSATNEKLFF. The CDR3 nucleotides read TGTGCCAGCAGCGTATACTCTGCAACTAATGAAAAACTGTTTTTT. The full variable domain, rest sourced from reference TRBV7-2 and TRBJ1-4, is GAGVSQSPSNKVTEKGKDVELRCDPISGHTALYWYRQSLGQGLEFLIYFQGNSAPDKSGLPSDRFSAERTGGSVSTLTIQRTQQEDSAVYLCASSVYSATNEKLFFGSGTQLSVL.

This clonotype was detected ten times or more. The chain joins TRBV20-1 to TRBJ2-3; 9 bases line up with TRBD2. V lost 5 bases to trimming and J lost 2 bases; unmatched junction nucleotides: 5. CDR3 length equals 14 residues. CDR1 DFQATT and CDR2 SNEGSKA come from the germline V gene (reference sequence). For the CDR3, the DNA is TGCAGTGCTCCAGCGGGGGGTCTCACAGATACGCAGTATTTT. It yields the protein CSAPAGGLTDTQYF.

The chain is built from TRBV10-3 and TRBJ2-3; 9 bases are a match to TRBD2. The length of the CDR3 is 19 residues. Unmatched junction bases numbered 16, after V lost 6 bases and J lost 0 bases. The V gene's germline CDR1 is ENHRY and CDR2 SYGVKD. The CDR3 region is CAIRNPIAGASMSTDTQYF. Here the CDR3 DNA reads TGTGCCATCAGGAACCCAATAGCGGGGGCCTCGATGAGCACAGATACGCAGTATTTT.

The V call is TRBV7-2, the J call TRBJ1-1, with no clear D. This CDR3 has 14 residues. The germline V gene has CDR1 SGHTA and CDR2 FQGNSA. The germline V and J ends were trimmed by 0 bases and 6 bases, with 11 bases remaining between them. The CDR3 bases are TGTGCCAGCAGCTTAGCGACCGGAAGGTCTGAAGCTTTCTTT. It encodes CASSLATGRSEAFF.